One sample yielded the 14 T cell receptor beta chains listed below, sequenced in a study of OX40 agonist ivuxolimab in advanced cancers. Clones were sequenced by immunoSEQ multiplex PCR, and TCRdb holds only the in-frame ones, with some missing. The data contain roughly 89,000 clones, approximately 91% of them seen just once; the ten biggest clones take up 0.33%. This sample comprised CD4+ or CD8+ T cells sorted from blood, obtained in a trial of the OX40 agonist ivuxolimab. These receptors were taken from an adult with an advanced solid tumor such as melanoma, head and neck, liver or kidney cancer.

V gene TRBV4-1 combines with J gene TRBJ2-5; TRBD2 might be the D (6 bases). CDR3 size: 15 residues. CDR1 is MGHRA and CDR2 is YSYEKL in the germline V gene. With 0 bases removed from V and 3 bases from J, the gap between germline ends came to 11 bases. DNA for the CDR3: TGCGCCAGCAGCCAAGATGGAGGAGGGAAAGAGACCCAGTACTTC. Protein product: CASSQDGGGKETQYF.

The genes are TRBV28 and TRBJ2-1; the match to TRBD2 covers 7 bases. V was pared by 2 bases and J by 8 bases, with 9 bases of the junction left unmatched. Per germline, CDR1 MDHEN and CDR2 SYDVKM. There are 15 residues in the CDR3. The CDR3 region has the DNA TGTGCCAGCAGTTTACAGCTCTTGGCGGGGGATGAGCAGTTCTTC. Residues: CASSLQLLAGDEQFF.

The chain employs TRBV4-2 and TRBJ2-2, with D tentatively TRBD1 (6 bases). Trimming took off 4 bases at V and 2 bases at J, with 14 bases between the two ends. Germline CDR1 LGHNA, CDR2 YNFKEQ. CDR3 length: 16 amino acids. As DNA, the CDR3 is TGTGCCAGCAGCCGGCAGGGGCAGGATAACACCGGGGAGCTGTTTTTT. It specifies CASSRQGQDNTGELFF.

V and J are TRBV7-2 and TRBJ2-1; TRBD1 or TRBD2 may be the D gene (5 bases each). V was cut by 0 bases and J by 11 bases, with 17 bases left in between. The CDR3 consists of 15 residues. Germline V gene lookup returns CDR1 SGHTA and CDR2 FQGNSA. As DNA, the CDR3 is TGTGCCAGCAGCTTAGCCACGCTGGGACCGGGGAAGCAGTTCTTC. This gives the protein CASSLATLGPGKQFF.

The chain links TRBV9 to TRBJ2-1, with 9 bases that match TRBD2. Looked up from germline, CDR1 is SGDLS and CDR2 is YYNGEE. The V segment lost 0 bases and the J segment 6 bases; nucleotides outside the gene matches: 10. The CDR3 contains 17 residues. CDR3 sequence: CASSVAPLAGAGNEQFF. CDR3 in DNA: TGTGCCAGCAGCGTAGCCCCCTTAGCGGGAGCGGGCAATGAGCAGTTCTTC.

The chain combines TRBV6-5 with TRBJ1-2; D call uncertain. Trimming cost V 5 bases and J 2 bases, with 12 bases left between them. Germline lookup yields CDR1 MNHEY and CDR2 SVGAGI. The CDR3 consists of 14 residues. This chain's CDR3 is CASSRHEQNYGYTF. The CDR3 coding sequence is TGTGCCAGCAGTCGCCACGAGCAGAACTATGGCTACACCTTC.

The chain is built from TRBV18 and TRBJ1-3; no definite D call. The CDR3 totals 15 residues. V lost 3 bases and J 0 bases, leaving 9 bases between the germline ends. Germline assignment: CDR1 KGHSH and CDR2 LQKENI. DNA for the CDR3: TGTGCCAGCTCACCGACCACTCTCTCTGGAAACACCATATATTTT. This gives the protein CASSPTTLSGNTIYF.

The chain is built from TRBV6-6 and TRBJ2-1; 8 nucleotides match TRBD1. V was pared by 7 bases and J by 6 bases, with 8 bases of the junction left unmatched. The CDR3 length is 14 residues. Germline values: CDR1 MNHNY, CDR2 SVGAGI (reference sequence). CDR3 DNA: TGTGCCAGCATAACCGGGACAGGATCCAATGAGCAGTTCTTC. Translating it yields CASITGTGSNEQFF.

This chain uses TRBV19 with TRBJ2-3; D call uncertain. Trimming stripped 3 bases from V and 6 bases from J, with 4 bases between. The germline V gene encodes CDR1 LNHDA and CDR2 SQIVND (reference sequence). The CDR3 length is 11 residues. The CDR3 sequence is CASSMEDTQYF. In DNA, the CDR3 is TGTGCCAGTAGTATGGAGGATACGCAGTATTTT.

The CDR3: CASSLLTSGANVLTF. The CDR3 DNA reads as TGCGCCAGCAGCCTGTTAACCTCTGGGGCCAACGTCCTGACTTTC. The chain links TRBV5-1 to TRBJ2-6; unclear D gene. From germline, CDR1 is SGHRS and CDR2 YFSETQ. The CDR3 runs to 15 residues. V shed 4 bases and J shed 0 bases, with 8 bases lying between them. Together with reference TRBV5-1 and TRBJ2-6, the CDR3 gives the full variable domain: KAGVTQTPRYLIKTRGQQVTLSCSPISGHRSVSWYQQTPGQGLQFLFEYFSETQRNKGNFPGRFSGRQFSNSRSEMNVSTLELGDSALYLCASSLLTSGANVLTFGAGSRLTVL.

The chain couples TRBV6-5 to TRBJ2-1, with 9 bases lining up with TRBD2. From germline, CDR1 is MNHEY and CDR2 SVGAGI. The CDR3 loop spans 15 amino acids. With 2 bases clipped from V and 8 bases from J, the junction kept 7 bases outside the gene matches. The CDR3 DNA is TGTGCCAGCAGTTACGGGATTAGCGGGAGCGATGAGCAGTTCTTC. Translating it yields CASSYGISGSDEQFF.

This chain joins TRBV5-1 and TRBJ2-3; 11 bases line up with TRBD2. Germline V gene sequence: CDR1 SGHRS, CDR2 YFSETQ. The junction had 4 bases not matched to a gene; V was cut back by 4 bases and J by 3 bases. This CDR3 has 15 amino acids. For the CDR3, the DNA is TGCGCCAGCAGCCAACTAGCGGGAGTGACAGATACGCAGTATTTT. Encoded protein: CASSQLAGVTDTQYF.

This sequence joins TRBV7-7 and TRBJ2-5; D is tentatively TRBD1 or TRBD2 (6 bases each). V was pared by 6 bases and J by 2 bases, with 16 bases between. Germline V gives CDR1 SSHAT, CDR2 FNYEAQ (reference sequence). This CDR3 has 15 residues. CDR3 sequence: CASSAGLQGQETQYF. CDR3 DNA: TGTGCCAGCAGTGCGGGACTTCAGGGGCAAGAGACCCAGTACTTC.

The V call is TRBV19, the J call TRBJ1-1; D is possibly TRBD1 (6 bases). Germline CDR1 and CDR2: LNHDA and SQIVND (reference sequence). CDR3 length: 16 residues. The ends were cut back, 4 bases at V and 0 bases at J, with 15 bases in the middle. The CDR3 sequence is CASSSPGDPVNTEAFF. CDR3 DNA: TGTGCCAGTAGTAGCCCAGGGGATCCGGTGAACACTGAAGCTTTCTTT.